Listed here is a single TCR beta chain. Its specificity is not known. The germline V and J ends were trimmed by 1 base and 6 bases, with 10 bases remaining between them. This CDR3 region has 13 residues. Germline V gene data show CDR1 as SGHAT and CDR2 as FQNNGV. The data are from a study of T cell repertoires in cytomegalovirus infection. Study-wide context: Carrying CMV and the relevant HLA type showed in public TCR beta signatures.

TCRdb re-derived calls from the reads in MiXCR, one entry per CDR3 protein. The table lists under 95,000 distinct CDR3 sequences, about half of them singletons, with approximately 93% in the top ten. Regarding the study as a whole: Cumulative frequency of public TCR beta families picked out carriers of CMV plus the relevant HLA.

This receptor was identified in a human donor in good health (CMV status not recorded). Some clones in this sample may be carry-over from other donors' samples. V usage is TRBV11-2 and J usage is TRBJ2-7; D not resolved. Sample: CD8+ T cells from cultured PBMCs, taken from culture after CMV antigen stimulation. CDR3 nucleotides: TGTGCCAGCAGCTTAGGGTTAAGTAGCGAGCAGTACTTC. Encoded protein: CASSLGLSSEQYF.